The rows below give T cell receptor beta chains drawn from one sample of a study of HIV-infected patients and healthy controls. TCRdb reprocessed the 5' RACE reads with MiXCR, giving one entry per CDR3 protein. This repertoire shows 50,000 to 80,000 distinct CDR3 sequences, about 19% found once; its top ten account for over 1.1%. The sequenced sample was CD4+ T cells from blood. Receptor source: a human donor in good health. The conserved cysteine and the conserved F or W are not part of the CDR3 here.

TRBV19	TRBJ1-2	ASSIDHAFNYGYT
TRBV29-1	TRBJ2-4	SVAVAKNIQY
TRBV18	TRBJ2-1	ASSPTGYNEQF
TRBV12-3/TRBV12-4	TRBJ2-1	ASSLVPSGVSSYNEQF
TRBV11-3	TRBJ2-5	ASSYIQETQY
TRBV7-8	TRBJ1-2	ASSLTVLANYGYT
TRBV20-1	TRBJ1-1	SVRGMGQGNTEAF
TRBV5-4	TRBJ1-1	ASSPAQGLTEAF
TRBV4-1	TRBJ1-3	ASSQAQLSSGNTIY
TRBV25-1	TRBJ1-3	ASSEEGRQGRVASGNTIY
TRBV7-3	TRBJ2-3	ASSPYPIELKDTQY
TRBV7-9	TRBJ1-5	ASSSGGSSNQPQH
TRBV30	TRBJ1-1	AWDKARGTGDTF
TRBV6-1	TRBJ1-5	ASSPIGQGSRRNQPQH
TRBV6-5	TRBJ2-1	ASSAGTLNNEQF
TRBV10-3	TRBJ2-7	AISGLAGGPVDEQY
TRBV3-1	TRBJ2-2	ASSLRGPNTGELF
TRBV5-5	TRBJ2-5	ASSFKMTSGIETQY
TRBV6-6	TRBJ2-1	ASSQWDRYNEQF
TRBV2	TRBJ1-1	ASSESGSKTEAF
TRBV19	TRBJ2-6	ASSPPGTPGANVLT
TRBV12-3/TRBV12-4	TRBJ2-1	ASSNRDRDYNEQF
TRBV5-1	TRBJ1-1	ASSSTGGTEAF